These T cell receptor beta chains were read from a single sample in a study of Graves' ophthalmopathy and Graves' hyperthyroidism. One entry per CDR3 protein, called by TCRdb with MiXCR from the multiplex PCR reads. The profile covers about 740,000 distinct CDR3 sequences, with about 44% appearing a single time and 44% taken by the ten largest. The sequencing input was peripheral blood. Source of these receptors: an adult man with Graves' ophthalmopathy. Each CDR3 is given with its conserved first and last residue. Fields, in order: clone size, J gene, D gene, V gene, CDR3 protein, CDR3 DNA. D genes are given only for firm matches. The size entry is marked missing in some rows and otherwise reads once, few, many or a size class.

few,TRBJ1-3,-,TRBV11-2,CASSPWRDSSGNTIYF,TGTGCCAGCAGCCCCTGGCGGGATAGCTCTGGAAACACCATATATTTT
-,TRBJ2-6,-,TRBV29-1,CSVEDRHSGANVLTF,TGCAGCGTTGAAGACAGGCATTCTGGGGCCAACGTCCTGACTTTC
-,TRBJ1-1,-,TRBV10-3,CAISYSGHWDTEAFF,TGTGCCATCAGTTACAGCGGCCATTGGGACACTGAAGCTTTCTTT
-,TRBJ2-7,-,TRBV5-1,CASSLRGSVEQYF,TGCGCCAGCAGCCTTCGTGGATCGGTCGAGCAGTACTTC
-,TRBJ1-1,-,TRBV11-2,CASSPPFLLGRNTEAFF,TGCGCCAGCAGCCCACCCTTTTTACTAGGGAGGAACACTGAAGCTTTCTTT
few,TRBJ2-2,-,TRBV7-9,CASSSAGSANTGELFF,TGTGCCAGCAGCTCCGCCGGCAGCGCGAACACCGGGGAGCTGTTTTTT
-,TRBJ1-1,-,TRBV20-1,CSARDLPGAMNTEAFF,TGCAGTGCTAGAGATTTGCCAGGGGCTATGAACACTGAAGCTTTCTTT
-,TRBJ2-2,-,TRBV5-5,CASSLVQGFTGELFF,TGTGCCAGCAGCTTGGTTCAGGGATTCACCGGGGAGCTGTTTTTT
-,TRBJ1-1,-,TRBV20-1,CSASGRTGTEAFF,TGCAGTGCTAGTGGCAGGACGGGTACTGAAGCTTTCTTT
many,TRBJ2-5,-,TRBV24-1,CATSDSGSTQYF,TGTGCCACCAGTGATTCAGGGAGTACCCAGTACTTC
-,TRBJ1-1,-,TRBV19,CASSGRQSSGTEAFF,TGTGCCAGTAGTGGACGACAGAGTTCCGGAACTGAAGCTTTCTTT
-,TRBJ1-1,-,TRBV2,CASSEGGVAFF,TGTGCCAGCAGTGAAGGGGGGGTAGCTTTCTTT
many,TRBJ2-5,-,TRBV24-1,CATSDLQGKETQYF,TGTGCCACCAGTGATTTACAGGGAAAGGAGACCCAGTACTTC
few,TRBJ2-5,-,TRBV13,CASSLGWGYQETQYF,TGTGCCAGCAGCTTAGGCTGGGGGTACCAAGAGACCCAGTACTTC
many,TRBJ2-5,-,TRBV2,CASEALLKETQYF,TGTGCCAGCGAGGCACTGTTAAAAGAGACCCAGTACTTC
few,TRBJ1-5,TRBD1,TRBV24-1,CASSPRQGRTQHF,TGTGCCAGCAGTCCCCGACAGGGGCGAACCCAGCATTTT
-,TRBJ1-2,-,TRBV5-6,CASSFQDSSYGYTF,TGTGCCAGCAGCTTCCAGGACAGTTCCTATGGCTACACCTTC
few,TRBJ2-7,TRBD1,TRBV7-9,CASSLRTGGGSYEQYF,TGTGCCAGCAGCTTACGTACAGGGGGCGGCTCCTACGAGCAGTACTTC
few,TRBJ2-5,TRBD1,TRBV6-2/TRBV6-3,CASRNTLGQGQETQYF,TGTGCCAGCCGAAATACTTTGGGGCAGGGACAGGAGACCCAGTACTTC
-,TRBJ1-5,TRBD1,TRBV30,CAWSQRTGRNQPQHF,TGTGCCTGGAGTCAAAGGACAGGGCGCAATCAGCCCCAGCATTTT
few,TRBJ2-5,-,TRBV7-9,CASSFRAVGGKTQYF,TGTGCCAGCAGCTTCAGGGCCGTGGGAGGAAAGACCCAGTACTTC
-,TRBJ1-4,TRBD1,TRBV9,CASSQRTGVEKLFF,TGTGCCAGCAGCCAGAGAACAGGGGTGGAAAAACTGTTTTTT
many,TRBJ1-4,TRBD1,TRBV2,CASRVDRANNEKLFF,TGTGCCAGCAGGGTAGACAGGGCCAACAATGAAAAACTGTTTTTT
few,TRBJ2-6,-,TRBV12-3/TRBV12-4,CASSLDGRVVQTSGANVLTF,TGTGCCAGCAGTTTAGATGGTAGGGTAGTCCAGACCTCTGGGGCCAACGTCCTGACTTTC
many,TRBJ1-4,-,TRBV2,CAGSHGTTNEKLFF,TGTGCCGGATCACACGGAACAACTAATGAAAAACTGTTTTTT
-,TRBJ2-7,-,TRBV7-2,CAWSATIYYEQYF,TGTGCCTGGAGTGCCACCATCTACTACGAGCAGTACTTC
-,TRBJ2-7,TRBD2,TRBV6-5,CASSDLAGVREQYF,TGTGCCAGCAGTGATCTAGCGGGAGTCCGCGAGCAGTACTTC
-,TRBJ2-3,TRBD2,TRBV20-1,CSATLTRGGGGDTQYF,TGCAGTGCTACCCTCACCCGGGGGGGGGGCGGAGATACGCAGTATTTT
-,TRBJ2-2,-,TRBV19,CASSIKRNTGELFF,TGTGCCAGTAGTATAAAAAGGAACACCGGGGAGCTGTTTTTT
-,TRBJ2-7,TRBD1,TRBV2,CASSDRGRVYERYF,TGTGCCAGCAGCGACAGGGGGCGCGTCTACGAGCGGTACTTC
few,TRBJ1-2,-,TRBV20-1,CSHFRDYGYTF,TGCAGTCACTTTAGGGACTATGGCTACACCTTC
-,TRBJ2-2,TRBD1,TRBV7-9,CASSTTGGRDTGELFF,TGTGCCAGCAGCACCACAGGGGGCCGGGACACCGGGGAGCTGTTTTTT
-,TRBJ2-7,-,TRBV2,CASSETRYEQYF,TGTGCCAGCAGTGAAACGCGCTACGAGCAGTACTTC
-,TRBJ1-2,TRBD1,TRBV25-1,CASSDPQGALGYGYTF,TGTGCCAGCAGTGATCCCCAGGGGGCGTTGGGCTATGGCTACACCTTC
-,TRBJ1-1,-,TRBV5-1,CASSSIQGRSDTEAFF,TGCGCCAGCAGCTCCATCCAGGGGAGGAGCGACACTGAAGCTTTCTTT
many,TRBJ1-1,TRBD1,TRBV10-3,CAIRRDRDTEAFF,TGTGCCATCAGGCGAGACAGGGACACTGAAGCTTTCTTT
few,TRBJ1-2,TRBD1,TRBV9,CASSVGQDRVRGYTF,TGTGCCAGCAGCGTAGGGCAAGACAGGGTGCGAGGCTACACCTTC
many,TRBJ1-2,-,TRBV20-1,CSARGTQIGNGYTF,TGCAGTGCTAGAGGAACACAAATCGGGAATGGCTACACCTTC
many,TRBJ1-3,-,TRBV2,CASSEDGTGGNTIYF,TGTGCCAGCAGTGAGGACGGGACCGGAGGAAACACCATATATTTT
many,TRBJ2-7,TRBD1,TRBV2,CASKWDSYEQYF,TGTGCCAGCAAGTGGGACAGTTACGAGCAGTACTTC
few,TRBJ1-5,-,TRBV9,CASSAGAGDGQPQHF,TGTGCCAGCAGCGCCGGGGCGGGGGATGGACAGCCCCAGCATTTT
few,TRBJ1-1,TRBD1,TRBV7-9,CATQRGTGGTEAFF,TGTGCCACTCAAAGAGGGACAGGAGGCACTGAAGCTTTCTTT
-,TRBJ2-7,-,TRBV13,CASSFEGTSYEQYF,TGTGCCAGCAGCTTTGAGGGAACCTCCTACGAGCAGTACTTC
-,TRBJ2-7,TRBD1,TRBV7-3,CASSLTGTVDEQYF,TGTGCCAGCAGCTTAACAGGGACAGTTGACGAGCAGTACTTC
many,TRBJ2-5,-,TRBV29-1,CSVERRQETQYF,TGCAGCGTTGAGCGCAGACAAGAGACCCAGTACTTC
few,TRBJ1-1,-,TRBV20-1,CSAHASFRTRGTEAFF,TGCAGTGCCCATGCTTCGTTTAGGACCCGAGGGACTGAAGCTTTCTTT